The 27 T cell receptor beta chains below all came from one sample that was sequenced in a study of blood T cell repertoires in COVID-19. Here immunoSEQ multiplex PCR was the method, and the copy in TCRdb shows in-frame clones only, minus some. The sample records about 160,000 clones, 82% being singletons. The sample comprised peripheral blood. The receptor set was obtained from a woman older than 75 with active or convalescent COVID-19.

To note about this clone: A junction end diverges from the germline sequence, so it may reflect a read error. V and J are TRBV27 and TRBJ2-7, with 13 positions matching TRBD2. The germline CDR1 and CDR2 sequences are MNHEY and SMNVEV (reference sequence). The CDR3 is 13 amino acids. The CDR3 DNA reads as TGTGCCAGCAGTTTATCATGGACTAGCGGGAGAAACTTC. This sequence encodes CASSLSWTSGRNF.

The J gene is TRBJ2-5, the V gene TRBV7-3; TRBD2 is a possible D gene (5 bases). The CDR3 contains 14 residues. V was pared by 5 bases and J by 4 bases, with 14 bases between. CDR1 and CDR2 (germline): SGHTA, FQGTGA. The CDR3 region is CASSQSGGRETQYF. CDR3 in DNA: TGTGCCAGCAGCCAGAGCGGTGGGAGAGAGACCCAGTACTTC.

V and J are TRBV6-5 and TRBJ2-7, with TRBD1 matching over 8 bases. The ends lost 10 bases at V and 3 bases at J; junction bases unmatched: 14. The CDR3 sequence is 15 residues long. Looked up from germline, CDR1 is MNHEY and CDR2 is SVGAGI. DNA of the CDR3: TGTGCCACCACCGTCTCCCCAACAGGGGGCTACGAGCAGTACTTC. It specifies CATTVSPTGGYEQYF.

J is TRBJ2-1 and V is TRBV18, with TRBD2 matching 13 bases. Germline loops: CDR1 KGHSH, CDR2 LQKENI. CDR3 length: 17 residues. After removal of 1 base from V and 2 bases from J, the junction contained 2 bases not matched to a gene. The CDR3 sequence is CASSPRGTSGTYNEQFF. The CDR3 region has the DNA TGTGCCAGCTCACCACGTGGGACTAGCGGGACCTACAATGAGCAGTTCTTC. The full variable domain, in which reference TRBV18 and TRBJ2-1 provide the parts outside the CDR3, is NAGVMQNPRHLVRRRGQEARLRCSPMKGHSHVYWYRQLPEEGLKFMVYLQKENIIDESGMPKERFSAEFPKEGPSILRIQQVVRGDSAAYFCASSPRGTSGTYNEQFFGPGTRLTVL.

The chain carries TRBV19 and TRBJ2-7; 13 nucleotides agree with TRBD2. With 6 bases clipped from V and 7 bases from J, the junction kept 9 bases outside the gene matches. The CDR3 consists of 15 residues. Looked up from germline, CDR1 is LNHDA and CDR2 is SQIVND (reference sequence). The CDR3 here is CASRGRTSGSKEQYF. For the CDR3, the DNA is TGTGCCAGTAGGGGAAGGACTAGCGGGAGCAAAGAGCAGTACTTC.

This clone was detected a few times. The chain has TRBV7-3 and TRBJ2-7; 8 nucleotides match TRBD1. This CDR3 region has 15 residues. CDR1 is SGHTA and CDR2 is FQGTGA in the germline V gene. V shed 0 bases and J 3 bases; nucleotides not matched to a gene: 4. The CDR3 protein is CASSLTGDRGYEQYF. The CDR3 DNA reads TGTGCCAGCAGCTTAACGGGCGACAGGGGCTACGAGCAGTACTTC.

For the CDR3, the DNA is TGCGCCAGCAGCTTCGGTAGGGGTCTCCTCTACGAGCAGTACTTC. Protein: CASSFGRGLLYEQYF. The chain couples TRBV5-1 to TRBJ2-7, with D possibly matching TRBD1 (5 bases). The V end lost 2 bases, the J end lost 3 bases, and 15 bases lay between the germline ends. This CDR3 contains 15 residues. Germline CDR1 reads SGHRS; CDR2 reads YFSETQ.

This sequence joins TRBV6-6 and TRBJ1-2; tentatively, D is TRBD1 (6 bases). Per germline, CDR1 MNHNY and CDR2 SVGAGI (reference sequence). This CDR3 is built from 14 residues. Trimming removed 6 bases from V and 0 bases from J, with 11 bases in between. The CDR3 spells CASSRGQPNYGYTF. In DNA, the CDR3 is TGTGCCAGCAGCCGAGGACAGCCTAACTATGGCTACACCTTC.

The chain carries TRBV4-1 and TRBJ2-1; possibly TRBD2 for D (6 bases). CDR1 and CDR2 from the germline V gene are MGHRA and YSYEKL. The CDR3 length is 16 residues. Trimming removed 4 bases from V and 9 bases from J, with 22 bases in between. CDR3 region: CASSPTPVAARGEQFF. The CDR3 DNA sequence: TGCGCCAGCAGCCCCACCCCGGTAGCGGCAAGGGGTGAGCAGTTCTTC.

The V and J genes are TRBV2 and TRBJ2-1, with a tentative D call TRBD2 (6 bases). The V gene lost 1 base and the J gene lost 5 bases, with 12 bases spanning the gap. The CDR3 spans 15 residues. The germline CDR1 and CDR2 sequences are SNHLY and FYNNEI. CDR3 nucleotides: TGTGCCAGCAGTGAAGGGCTAGCGTACCACAATGAGCAGTTCTTC. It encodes CASSEGLAYHNEQFF.

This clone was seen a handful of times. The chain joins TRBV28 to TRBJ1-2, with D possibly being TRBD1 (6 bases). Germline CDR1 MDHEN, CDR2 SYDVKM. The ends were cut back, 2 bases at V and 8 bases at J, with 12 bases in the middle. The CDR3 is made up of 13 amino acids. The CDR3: CASSLNRQGGYTF. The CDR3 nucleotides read TGTGCCAGCAGTTTAAACCGGCAGGGGGGCTACACCTTC.

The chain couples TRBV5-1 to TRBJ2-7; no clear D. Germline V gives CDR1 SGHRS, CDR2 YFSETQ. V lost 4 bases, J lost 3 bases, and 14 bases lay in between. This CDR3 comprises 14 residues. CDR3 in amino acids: CASSPPMADYEQYF. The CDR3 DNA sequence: TGCGCCAGCAGCCCCCCGATGGCCGACTACGAGCAGTACTTC.

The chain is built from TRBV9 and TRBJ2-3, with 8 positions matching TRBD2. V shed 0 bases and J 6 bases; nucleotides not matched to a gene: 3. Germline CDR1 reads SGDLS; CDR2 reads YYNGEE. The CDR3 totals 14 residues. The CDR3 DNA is TGTGCCAGCAGCGTAGTCGGGAGGGGCGATACGCAGTATTTT. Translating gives CASSVVGRGDTQYF.

Written as DNA, the CDR3 is TGCGCCAGCAGCCTAGGGACAGGAGTCACCGGGGAGCTGTTTTTT. The encoded protein is CASSLGTGVTGELFF. This chain uses TRBV10-1 with TRBJ2-2; 8 bases agree with TRBD1. V lost 6 bases and J lost 4; bases outside the gene matches: 7. Germline V gene lookup returns CDR1 WNHNN and CDR2 SYGVQD (reference sequence). The CDR3 runs to 15 residues.

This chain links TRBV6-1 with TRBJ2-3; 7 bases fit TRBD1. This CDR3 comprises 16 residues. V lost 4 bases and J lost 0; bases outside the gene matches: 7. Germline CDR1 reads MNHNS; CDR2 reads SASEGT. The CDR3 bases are TGTGCCAGCAGTGGACAGGGCTATCCTAGCACAGATACGCAGTATTTT. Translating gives CASSGQGYPSTDTQYF.

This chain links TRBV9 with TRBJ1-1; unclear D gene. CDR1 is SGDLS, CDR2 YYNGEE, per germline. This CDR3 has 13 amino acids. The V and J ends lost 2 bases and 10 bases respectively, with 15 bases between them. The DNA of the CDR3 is TGTGCCAGCAGCGTCGAGGTCGGAACAACAGCTTTCTTT. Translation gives CASSVEVGTTAFF. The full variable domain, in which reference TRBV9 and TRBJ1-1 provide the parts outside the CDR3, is DSGVTQTPKHLITATGQRVTLRCSPRSGDLSVYWYQQSLDQGLQFLIQYYNGEERAKGNILERFSAQQFPDLHSELNLSSLELGDSALYFCASSVEVGTTAFFGQGTRLTVV.

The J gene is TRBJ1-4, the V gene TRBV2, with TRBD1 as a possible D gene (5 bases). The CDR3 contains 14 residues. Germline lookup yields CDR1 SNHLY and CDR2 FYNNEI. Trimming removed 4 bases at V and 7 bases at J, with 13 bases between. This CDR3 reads CASSVEGAGEKLFF. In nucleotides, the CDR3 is TGTGCCAGCAGTGTGGAAGGGGCAGGTGAAAAACTGTTTTTT.

CDR3 sequence reads: CASSLGPWAGEANEQFF. DNA for the CDR3: TGCGCCAGCAGCTTGGGGCCGTGGGCGGGAGAGGCGAATGAGCAGTTCTTC. The chain is built from TRBV5-1 and TRBJ2-1; 7 bases align to TRBD2. Germline lookup yields CDR1 SGHRS and CDR2 YFSETQ. Losses at the gene ends were 0 bases for V and 7 bases for J; bases not matched to a gene: 13. The CDR3 is 17 residues long.

CDR3 nucleotide sequence: TGCGCCAGCAGCTTGGGACAGGGGTTGGGGCGCGAGCAGTACTTC. This sequence encodes CASSLGQGLGREQYF. The chain employs TRBV5-1 and TRBJ2-7; 8 bases map to TRBD1. This CDR3 region has 15 residues. CDR1 is SGHRS, CDR2 YFSETQ, per germline. The V segment lost 0 bases and the J segment 6 bases; nucleotides outside the gene matches: 8.

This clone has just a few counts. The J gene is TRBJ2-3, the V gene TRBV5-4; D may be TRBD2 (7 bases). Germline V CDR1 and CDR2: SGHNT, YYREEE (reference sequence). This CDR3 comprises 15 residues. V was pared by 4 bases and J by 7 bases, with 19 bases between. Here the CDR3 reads CASSQEGDYGNTQYF. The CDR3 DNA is TGTGCCAGCAGCCAGGAGGGGGACTACGGGAATACGCAGTATTTT.

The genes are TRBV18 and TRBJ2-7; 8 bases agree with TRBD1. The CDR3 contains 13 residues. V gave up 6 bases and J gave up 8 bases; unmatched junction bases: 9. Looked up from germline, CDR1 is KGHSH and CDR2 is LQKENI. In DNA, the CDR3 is TGTGCCAGCTCCCCGGCAGGGGGCGAGAAGCAGTACTTC. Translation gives CASSPAGGEKQYF.

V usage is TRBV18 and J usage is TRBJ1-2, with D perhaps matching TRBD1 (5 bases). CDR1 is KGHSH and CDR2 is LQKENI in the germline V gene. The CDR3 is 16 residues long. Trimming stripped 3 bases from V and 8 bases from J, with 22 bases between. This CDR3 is CASSPTYQRTPAGYTF. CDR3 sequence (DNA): TGTGCCAGCTCACCCACCTATCAACGGACACCAGCAGGCTACACCTTC.

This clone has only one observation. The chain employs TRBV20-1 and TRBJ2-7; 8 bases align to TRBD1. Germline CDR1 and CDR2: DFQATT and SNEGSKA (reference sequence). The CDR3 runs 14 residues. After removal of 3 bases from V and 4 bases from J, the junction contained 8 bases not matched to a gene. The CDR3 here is CSASRTGRMYEQYF. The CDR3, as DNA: TGCAGTGCTAGTAGGACAGGGCGAATGTACGAGCAGTACTTC.

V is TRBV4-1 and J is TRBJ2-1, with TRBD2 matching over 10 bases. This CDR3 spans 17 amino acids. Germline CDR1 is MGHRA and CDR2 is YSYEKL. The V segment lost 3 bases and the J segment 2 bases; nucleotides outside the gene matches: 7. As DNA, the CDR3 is TGCGCCAGCAGCCAGGACCAAGCGGGAGGGACCTACAATGAGCAGTTCTTC. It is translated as CASSQDQAGGTYNEQFF.

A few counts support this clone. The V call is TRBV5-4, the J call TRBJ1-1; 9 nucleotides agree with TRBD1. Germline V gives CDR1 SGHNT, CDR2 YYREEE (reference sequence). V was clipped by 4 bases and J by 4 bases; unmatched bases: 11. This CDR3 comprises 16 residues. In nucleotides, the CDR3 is TGTGCCAGCAGCAAGTTGAAAATGACAGGGGGCACTGAAGCTTTCTTT. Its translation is CASSKLKMTGGTEAFF.

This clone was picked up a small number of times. The CDR3 DNA follows: TGTGCCACGCTCCAGGGTTCCAATGAGCAGTTCTTC. Its protein product is CATLQGSNEQFF. The chain joins TRBV7-9 to TRBJ2-1, with D tentatively TRBD1 (5 bases). CDR1 is SEHNR, CDR2 FQNEAQ, per germline (reference sequence). V shed 10 bases and J shed 6 bases, with 13 bases lying between them. This CDR3 spans 12 amino acids. Using reference TRBV7-9 and TRBJ2-1 for the parts outside the CDR3, the full variable domain is DTGVSQNPRHKITKRGQNVTFRCDPISEHNRLYWYRQTLGQGPEFLTYFQNEAQLEKSRLLSDRFSAERPKGSFSTLEIQRTEQGDSAMYLCATLQGSNEQFFGPGTRLTVL.

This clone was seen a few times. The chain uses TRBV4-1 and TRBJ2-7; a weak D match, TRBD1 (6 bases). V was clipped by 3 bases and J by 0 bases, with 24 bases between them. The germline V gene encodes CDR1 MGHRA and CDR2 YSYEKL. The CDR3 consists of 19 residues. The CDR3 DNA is TGCGCCAGCAGCCATGTTTCTCCCCGGACAGTATCCAGCTCCTACGAGCAGTACTTC. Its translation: CASSHVSPRTVSSSYEQYF.